Listed here are 22 T cell receptor beta chains from one sample, sequenced in a study of vaccination and CD4 T cells after COVID-19. The Oncomine TCR Beta short-read assay generated sequence data from the DNA of cultured CD4+ T cells. TCRdb called the PCR reads again in MiXCR, with one record for every CDR3 protein. The sample lists about 19,000 distinct CDR3 sequences, approximately 33% seen once, with under 15% in the top ten. No antigen is known for these receptors. Treatment described: approximately nine-day PBMC culture with coronavirus spike peptide pools or control peptides (ViraFEST assay). The sample taken for sequencing was cultured CD4+ T cells from blood. These receptors were collected from a human donor with COVID-19.

In this sample, this clonotype turned up a few times. This rearrangement joins TRBV27 to TRBJ2-1; 9 bases match TRBD1. The germline V gene has CDR1 MNHEY and CDR2 SMNVEV (reference sequence). After removal of 5 bases from V and 0 bases from J, the junction contained 11 bases not matched to a gene. The CDR3 loop spans 18 amino acids. CDR3 DNA sequence: TGTGCCAGCAGTGGCCCATCGGGACAGGGTAGCTCCTACAATGAGCAGTTCTTC. Protein: CASSGPSGQGSSYNEQFF.

The table lists this clonotype with a count of one. V gene TRBV5-6 combines with J gene TRBJ2-1; TRBD2 is a possible D gene (7 bases). CDR3 length: 16 amino acids. Trimming stripped 4 bases from V and 0 bases from J, with 14 bases between. Per the germline V gene, CDR1 is SGHDT and CDR2 is YYEEEE. The CDR3 spells CASSGGGGSSYNEQFF. DNA of the CDR3: TGTGCCAGCAGCGGGGGAGGGGGGAGCTCCTACAATGAGCAGTTCTTC.

This chain joins TRBV5-4 and TRBJ2-2; D unclear. CDR1 is SGHNT and CDR2 is YYREEE in the germline V gene (reference sequence). CDR3 length equals 14 residues. V was trimmed by 4 bases and J by 3 bases, leaving 10 bases between them. The CDR3 region is CASSPELHTGELFF. CDR3 bases: TGTGCCAGCAGCCCGGAACTCCACACCGGGGAGCTGTTTTTT.

V and J are TRBV19 and TRBJ2-5, with D possibly being TRBD1 or TRBD2 (6 bases each). Germline loops: CDR1 LNHDA, CDR2 SQIVND (reference sequence). The V gene lost 4 bases and the J gene lost 3 bases, with 21 bases spanning the gap. The CDR3 spans 17 residues. In nucleotides, the CDR3 is TGTGCCAGTAGTACCACGACGGGGGCCCCGAAGGAAGAGACCCAGTACTTC. This gives the protein CASSTTTGAPKEETQYF.

The CDR3 bases are TGTGCCAGCACCTCCGCGACAGGGAACAATCAGCCCCAGCATTTT. Translation gives CASTSATGNNQPQHF. V is TRBV7-2 and J is TRBJ1-5; TRBD1 agrees at 7 bases. CDR3 size: 15 residues. V was clipped by 7 bases and J by 3 bases; unmatched bases: 9. Germline CDR1 reads SGHTA; CDR2 reads FQGNSA.

The genes are TRBV6-1 and TRBJ2-5, with 9 bases fitting TRBD1. The trim removed 7 bases at V and 4 bases at J, leaving 7 bases unmatched. This CDR3 is 14 amino acids long. The germline V gene encodes CDR1 MNHNS and CDR2 SASEGT. The CDR3 sequence: CASNAQGAGETQYF. In DNA, the CDR3 is TGTGCCAGCAACGCACAGGGGGCCGGAGAGACCCAGTACTTC.

J is TRBJ1-2 and V is TRBV6-1; D might be TRBD1 (6 bases). Trimming took 9 bases from V and 7 from J, leaving 18 bases between them. This CDR3 is 13 amino acids long. Germline-derived CDR1 and CDR2 are MNHNS and SASEGT. The CDR3 region is CASNNGGRSGYTF. The CDR3 bases are TGTGCCAGTAACAACGGGGGGCGGTCTGGCTACACCTTC.

This clonotype appeared a few times. J is TRBJ1-1 and V is TRBV2; 7 bases are shared with TRBD1. CDR3 size: 18 residues. V trimming: 3 bases; J trimming: 1 base; junction bases outside the gene matches: 14. CDR1 is SNHLY and CDR2 is FYNNEI in the germline V gene. The CDR3 DNA follows: TGTGCCAGCAGTGAGATGACAGGGATAGTTTCCAAGAACACTGAAGCTTTCTTT. Residues: CASSEMTGIVSKNTEAFF.

A note on this clonotype: Mismatch with germline at one junction end may stem from a read error. This chain joins TRBV6-5 and TRBJ2-5; D uncertain. The CDR3 loop spans 12 amino acids. The germline CDR1 and CDR2 sequences are MNHEY and SVGAGI. CDR3 in DNA: TGTGCCAGCAGTTACCTTCAAGAGACCCGGTACTTC. It specifies CASSYLQETRYF.

The chain employs TRBV7-2 and TRBJ2-7; TRBD2 matches at 8 bases. Germline V lookup: CDR1 SGHTA, CDR2 FQGNSA. Trimming removed 5 bases from V and 2 bases from J; junction bases left unmatched: 5. The CDR3 extends over 14 amino acids. This CDR3 reads CASSRGLEPYEQYF. The CDR3 DNA reads TGTGCCAGCAGCCGGGGACTAGAGCCCTACGAGCAGTACTTC.

This chain connects TRBV7-3 to TRBJ2-5; a weak D match, TRBD2 (6 bases). Germline CDR1 SGHTA, CDR2 FQGTGA. Trimming removed 5 bases at V and 1 base at J, with 17 bases between. This CDR3 has 16 amino acids. The CDR3 bases are TGTGCCAGCAGCCCAACTCTCTCCGGGGGCCAAGAGACCCAGTACTTC. It translates to CASSPTLSGGQETQYF.

V is TRBV9 and J is TRBJ2-5, with a possible D match to TRBD2 (6 bases). Germline V gene lookup returns CDR1 SGDLS and CDR2 YYNGEE. Trimming took off 0 bases at V and 1 base at J, with 10 bases between the two ends. The CDR3 runs to 15 residues. The CDR3 here is CASSVAGVRQETQYF. CDR3 nucleotides: TGTGCCAGCAGCGTAGCGGGGGTCCGCCAAGAGACCCAGTACTTC.

This sequence joins TRBV5-6 and TRBJ2-2, with TRBD1 matching over 9 bases. The CDR3 has 16 residues. The V segment lost 0 bases and the J segment 6 bases; nucleotides outside the gene matches: 6. Germline V lookup: CDR1 SGHDT, CDR2 YYEEEE. CDR3 in amino acids: CASSLGDRATSGELFF. The CDR3, as DNA: TGTGCCAGCAGCTTGGGGGACAGGGCGACTTCCGGGGAGCTGTTTTTT.

The rearrangement uses TRBV5-8 and TRBJ1-5; 10 bases match TRBD1. CDR1 and CDR2 (germline): SGHTS, YDEGEE. Trimming removed 4 bases from V and 4 bases from J; junction bases left unmatched: 2. CDR3 size: 14 residues. The CDR3 nucleotides are TGTGCCAGCAGCAGGGACAGGGGTAATCAGCCCCAGCATTTT. Protein product: CASSRDRGNQPQHF.

This clonotype was seen a few times. V gene TRBV19 combines with J gene TRBJ2-2; maybe TRBD1 (6 bases). The germline CDR1 and CDR2 sequences are LNHDA and SQIVND (reference sequence). V gave up 5 bases and J gave up 6 bases, with 10 bases separating them. The CDR3 length is 13 residues. The CDR3 region is CASSQGQPGELFF. As DNA, the CDR3 is TGTGCCAGTAGTCAAGGACAGCCCGGGGAGCTGTTTTTT.

This clonotype has only a few counts. The rearrangement links TRBV20-1 to TRBJ2-1, with TRBD2 as a possible D gene (5 bases). This CDR3 is built from 15 residues. CDR1 is DFQATT and CDR2 is SNEGSKA in the germline V gene (reference sequence). Trimming removed 1 base from V and 4 bases from J, with 14 bases in between. CDR3 in DNA: TGCAGTGCTAGAGGGACTTCCAATCCTTACAATGAGCAGTTCTTC. Its translation: CSARGTSNPYNEQFF.

The chain uses TRBV28 and TRBJ2-3; 10 bases line up with TRBD2. The CDR3 length is 13 residues. V was clipped by 6 bases and J by 4 bases; unmatched bases: 1. Germline V gene lookup returns CDR1 MDHEN and CDR2 SYDVKM. CDR3 sequence: CASRAGGSDTQYF. Written as DNA, the CDR3 is TGTGCCAGCAGAGCGGGGGGGTCAGATACGCAGTATTTT.

This clonotype was picked up one time. The chain combines TRBV27 with TRBJ2-7; TRBD1 is a possible D gene (6 bases). The CDR3 sequence is 13 residues long. V was cut by 4 bases and J by 2 bases, with 9 bases left in between. CDR1 and CDR2 from the germline V gene are MNHEY and SMNVEV (reference sequence). The CDR3, as DNA: TGTGCCAGCAGTTCCTACAGGGCCTACGAGCAGTACTTC. This encodes CASSSYRAYEQYF.

The V and J genes are TRBV7-2 and TRBJ1-2; D is possibly TRBD1 (5 bases). The V end was cut by 2 bases, the J end by 4 bases, with 20 bases between. The germline V gene encodes CDR1 SGHTA and CDR2 FQGNSA. CDR3 length: 17 residues. The CDR3 DNA reads TGTGCCAGCAGCTTATCCAGCGGGGGAGGGAGGTTCTATGGCTACACCTTC. Translated: CASSLSSGGGRFYGYTF.

The J gene is TRBJ1-3, the V gene TRBV5-1; 11 nucleotides align to TRBD1. The CDR3 runs to 14 residues. The germline V gene has CDR1 SGHRS and CDR2 YFSETQ. The V and J ends lost 4 bases and 7 bases, in that order; junction bases with no gene match: 4. CDR3 DNA sequence: TGCGCCAGCAGCCTGGGACAGGGGGGGAACACCATATATTTT. This gives the protein CASSLGQGGNTIYF.

V gene TRBV12-3 or TRBV12-4 combines with J gene TRBJ2-3; D may be TRBD1 or TRBD2 (6 bases each). CDR3 length: 13 amino acids. V dropped 7 bases and J dropped 4 bases, with 12 bases sitting between them. CDR3 loop: CASTNGGPDTQYF. CDR3 nucleotide sequence: TGTGCCAGCACCAATGGGGGGCCAGATACGCAGTATTTT.

This clonotype showed up just a few times. The chain joins TRBV6-5 to TRBJ2-2; TRBD1 matches 10 bases. Germline CDR1 MNHEY, CDR2 SVGAGI. V lost 4 bases and J lost 4; bases outside the gene matches: 6. The CDR3 has 16 residues. The CDR3 coding sequence is TGTGCCAGCAGTTTTATGACAGGGGGCCGCACCGGGGAGCTGTTTTTT. It yields the protein CASSFMTGGRTGELFF.